Shown below are 29 T cell receptor beta chains from a single sample sequenced in a study of control samples from healthy donors and cancer patients. Assay used: immunoSEQ multiplex PCR; TCRdb lists only in-frame clones, some missing. The sample has approximately 100,000 clones; more than 75% are singletons. Specimen: blood. Receptor source: a man aged 30 to 39 in good health.

The V and J genes are TRBV18 and TRBJ2-3; weak D call: TRBD2 (5 bases). This CDR3 has 17 residues. V was pared by 4 bases and J by 3 bases, with 20 bases between. Germline V gene data show CDR1 as KGHSH and CDR2 as LQKENI. The CDR3 region is CASSLRSGGSDTDTQYF. The CDR3 DNA reads as TGTGCCAGCTCACTTCGTTCCGGTGGTAGCGATACAGATACGCAGTATTTT.

The genes are TRBV12-3 or TRBV12-4 and TRBJ1-1; D ambiguous. V gave up 6 bases and J gave up 1 base, with 9 bases separating them. This CDR3 is built from 13 residues. Here the CDR3 reads CASRGLENTEAFF. The CDR3 bases are TGTGCCAGCAGGGGGTTGGAGAACACTGAAGCTTTCTTT.

The chain couples TRBV3-1 (or the pseudogene TRBV3-2) to TRBJ1-2; perhaps TRBD1 as D (5 bases). The CDR3 length is 14 residues. CDR1 is LGHDT and CDR2 is YNNKEL in the germline V gene (reference sequence). V lost 1 base to trimming and J lost 7 bases, with 13 bases between them. The CDR3 nucleotides read TGTGCCAGCAGCCAAGGGGGCGCCGTCAGTGGCTACACCTTC. This sequence encodes CASSQGGAVSGYTF.

This clone came up once. The rearrangement joins TRBV4-1 to TRBJ1-1, with D tentatively TRBD1 (5 bases). Germline CDR1 and CDR2: MGHRA and YSYEKL. Deletions cut 3 bases from V and 3 bases from J, with 11 bases between. This CDR3 comprises 14 residues. CDR3 DNA: TGCGCCAGCAGCCAGTGGGGGTTCGACACTGAAGCTTTCTTT. The encoded protein is CASSQWGFDTEAFF.

V and J are TRBV9 and TRBJ2-3; D not resolved. V lost 0 bases, J lost 1 base, and 9 bases lay in between. The CDR3 is made up of 15 amino acids. Germline CDR1 is SGDLS and CDR2 is YYNGEE. For the CDR3, the DNA is TGTGCCAGCAGCGTAGACGATGTCCGCACAGATACGCAGTATTTT. Its translation: CASSVDDVRTDTQYF.

This rearrangement joins TRBV4-1 to TRBJ1-4, with D perhaps matching TRBD1 (5 bases). CDR3 length: 16 residues. Trimming cost V 0 bases and J 3 bases, with 11 bases left between them. Germline CDR1 and CDR2: MGHRA and YSYEKL. DNA of the CDR3: TGCGCCAGCAGCCAAGAAGAGGGGCCGTCTAATGAAAAACTGTTTTTT. Its translation is CASSQEEGPSNEKLFF.

V gene TRBV10-3 combines with J gene TRBJ2-1; the match to TRBD2 covers 11 bases. V gave up 10 bases and J gave up 7 bases; unmatched junction bases: 9. Germline V gene data show CDR1 as ENHRY and CDR2 as SYGVKD. This CDR3 has 14 amino acids. The CDR3 sequence: CATNLAGGRNEQFF. CDR3 bases: TGTGCCACGAATCTAGCGGGGGGCCGTAATGAGCAGTTCTTC.

This chain uses TRBV5-1 with TRBJ2-1, with TRBD2 matching over 10 bases. V was clipped by 5 bases and J by 4 bases; unmatched bases: 6. This CDR3 has 15 amino acids. Germline CDR1 and CDR2: SGHRS and YFSETQ. The CDR3 region has the DNA TGCGCCAGCAGTCCGAGCGGGGGGGCGTACAATGAGCAGTTCTTC. Translating gives CASSPSGGAYNEQFF.

CDR3 sequence (DNA): TGTGCCATCAGTGAGTCTCCGGGACAGGGTTACGGCTACACCTTC. This translates into CAISESPGQGYGYTF. This chain joins TRBV10-3 and TRBJ1-2; 9 bases map to TRBD1. The CDR3 is 15 amino acids. Unmatched junction bases numbered 7, after V lost 0 bases and J lost 8 bases. CDR1 and CDR2 from the germline V gene are ENHRY and SYGVKD.

This sequence joins TRBV5-1 and TRBJ2-5, with D hard to call. The CDR3 runs 14 residues. Germline loops: CDR1 SGHRS, CDR2 YFSETQ. V gave up 4 bases and J gave up 1 base, with 11 bases separating them. CDR3 nucleotide sequence: TGCGCCAGCAGCCCGCGGACGGCCCAAGAGACCCAGTACTTC. Translated: CASSPRTAQETQYF.

In its sample, this clone was seen once. The V and J genes are TRBV19 and TRBJ2-5; 7 positions agree with TRBD1. The CDR3 contains 13 residues. J lost 3 bases, V lost 8 bases, and 6 bases had no gene match. Germline CDR1 LNHDA, CDR2 SQIVND (reference sequence). Written as DNA, the CDR3 is TGTGCCAGTTCGACAGGGCGGGAAGAGACCCAGTACTTC. It encodes CASSTGREETQYF.

The chain joins TRBV6-5 to TRBJ2-1; D is ambiguous. The germline CDR1 and CDR2 sequences are MNHEY and SVGAGI. This CDR3 comprises 13 residues. V lost 2 bases to trimming and J lost 7 bases, with 9 bases between them. DNA for the CDR3: TGTGCCAGCAGTTACAGGCTAGGTAATGAGCAGTTCTTC. This encodes CASSYRLGNEQFF.

The rearrangement joins TRBV6-1 to TRBJ1-2; D call uncertain. Germline CDR1 MNHNS, CDR2 SASEGT. V lost 2 bases and J 2 bases, leaving 6 bases between the germline ends. The CDR3 is made up of 13 amino acids. As DNA, the CDR3 is TGTGCCAGCAGTGAAAGCAAGAACTATGGCTACACCTTC. Encoded protein: CASSESKNYGYTF.

The chain is built from TRBV4-2 and TRBJ2-2; the match to TRBD1 covers 9 bases. The V gene's germline CDR1 is LGHNA and CDR2 YNFKEQ. The V segment lost 4 bases and the J segment 5 bases; nucleotides outside the gene matches: 8. The CDR3 length is 16 residues. The CDR3 loop reads CASSPLGQGNTGELFF. CDR3 DNA: TGTGCCAGCAGCCCTCTCGGACAGGGGAATACCGGGGAGCTGTTTTTT.

This sequence joins TRBV6-5 and TRBJ1-4; perhaps TRBD1 as D (6 bases). Germline CDR1 and CDR2: MNHEY and SVGAGI. The CDR3 consists of 16 residues. Trimming took off 2 bases at V and 4 bases at J, with 14 bases between the two ends. CDR3 residues: CASSYGGTPINEKLFF. DNA for the CDR3: TGTGCCAGCAGTTACGGAGGGACACCCATTAATGAAAAACTGTTTTTT.

V usage is TRBV30 and J usage is TRBJ1-2; a weak D match, TRBD1 (5 bases). CDR1 and CDR2 from the germline V gene are GTSNPN and SVGIG (reference sequence). The CDR3 length is 14 residues. V was shortened by 2 bases and J by 6 bases, with 16 bases between the two germline ends. CDR3 residues: CAWSPRVGPHGYTF. The CDR3 DNA follows: TGTGCCTGGAGTCCCCGTGTGGGACCCCATGGCTACACCTTC.

This sequence joins TRBV6-5 and TRBJ1-1; unclear D gene. The CDR3 runs 13 residues. Germline loops: CDR1 MNHEY, CDR2 SVGAGI. V lost 4 bases, J lost 0 bases, and 6 bases lay in between. Here the CDR3 DNA reads TGTGCCAGCAGTTCCCTAATGAACACTGAAGCTTTCTTT. Its protein product is CASSSLMNTEAFF.

J is TRBJ2-3 and V is TRBV30; no firm D call. With 0 bases removed from V and 6 bases from J, the gap between germline ends came to 10 bases. CDR1 and CDR2 (germline): GTSNPN, SVGIG (reference sequence). The CDR3 has 13 residues. The CDR3 sequence is CAWSVLAWDTQYF. The CDR3 DNA follows: TGTGCCTGGAGTGTACTGGCGTGGGATACGCAGTATTTT.

The chain couples TRBV7-3 to TRBJ2-6; D is perhaps TRBD1 (6 bases). This CDR3 contains 15 residues. Germline-derived CDR1 and CDR2 are SGHTA and FQGTGA. V dropped 5 bases and J dropped 2 bases, with 10 bases sitting between them. The CDR3 sequence: CASSQTGPGANVLTF. The CDR3 DNA follows: TGTGCCAGCAGCCAGACAGGTCCTGGGGCCAACGTCCTGACTTTC.

This chain joins TRBV7-3 and TRBJ2-7; 9 nucleotides agree with TRBD1. The germline V gene has CDR1 SGHTA and CDR2 FQGTGA. This CDR3 region has 16 residues. V shed 0 bases and J 4 bases; nucleotides not matched to a gene: 7. The CDR3 protein is CASSLTAGQGLYEQYF. CDR3 sequence (DNA): TGTGCCAGCAGCTTAACTGCTGGACAGGGGTTGTACGAGCAGTACTTC.

The rearrangement links TRBV12-3 or TRBV12-4 to TRBJ1-2; D ambiguous. The CDR3 runs 12 residues. The ends were cut back, 3 bases at V and 8 bases at J, with 10 bases in the middle. CDR3 DNA: TGTGCCAGCAGTTTGGTTGGTTTAGGCTACACCTTC. Protein sequence: CASSLVGLGYTF.

The CDR3 DNA is TGTGCCAGCAGCTTGGGGGGACTCGGGCCCGTGGGGACAGATACGCAGTATTTT. Amino acids: CASSLGGLGPVGTDTQYF. This chain joins TRBV5-6 and TRBJ2-3, with a tentative D call TRBD2 (6 bases). Trimming pared 0 bases from V and 3 bases from J, leaving 20 bases between. Per germline, CDR1 SGHDT and CDR2 YYEEEE. The CDR3 has 18 residues. Variable domain in full (rest from reference TRBV5-6 and TRBJ2-3): DAGVTQSPTHLIKTRGQQVTLRCSPKSGHDTVSWYQQALGQGPQFIFQYYEEEERQRGNFPDRFSGHQFPNYSSELNVNALLLGDSALYLCASSLGGLGPVGTDTQYFGPGTRLTVL.

This rearrangement joins TRBV5-1 to TRBJ2-3; 16 bases agree with TRBD2. The V segment lost 4 bases and the J segment 2 bases; nucleotides outside the gene matches: 4. Germline V gene lookup returns CDR1 SGHRS and CDR2 YFSETQ. The CDR3 consists of 17 residues. The CDR3 coding sequence is TGCGCCAGCAGCCCGGGGACTAGCGGGGGGGTCACAGATACGCAGTATTTT. Protein: CASSPGTSGGVTDTQYF.

The CDR3 bases are TGTGCCACCAGTGATTGGAGTTCCAATGAGCAGTTCTTC. Translated, it gives CATSDWSSNEQFF. The J gene is TRBJ2-1, the V gene TRBV24-1; D uncertain. Trimming removed 2 bases at V and 6 bases at J, with 7 bases between. Germline-derived CDR1 and CDR2 are KGHDR and SFDVKD. This CDR3 region has 13 residues.

This rearrangement joins TRBV10-2 to TRBJ2-3, with a tentative D call TRBD2 (7 bases). This CDR3 is 17 amino acids long. Per germline, CDR1 WSHSY and CDR2 SAAADI. The V end lost 5 bases, the J end lost 5 bases, and 23 bases lay between the germline ends. CDR3 residues: CASSTRGLAEEGDTQYF. The CDR3 DNA reads as TGCGCCAGCAGTACCAGGGGTCTAGCGGAGGAGGGAGATACGCAGTATTTT.

V usage is TRBV6-1 and J usage is TRBJ2-7; D is possibly TRBD1 (6 bases). The CDR3 spans 13 residues. V lost 1 base and J lost 9, with 13 bases in between. Germline CDR1 and CDR2: MNHNS and SASEGT. CDR3 nucleotide sequence: TGTGCCAGCAGTGAAGGCAGGGGTTCGGGGCAGTACTTC. This codes for CASSEGRGSGQYF.

The rearrangement links TRBV30 to TRBJ1-1, with TRBD1 identical over 9 bases. Germline assignment: CDR1 GTSNPN and CDR2 SVGIG (reference sequence). V trimming: 6 bases; J trimming: 0 bases; junction bases outside the gene matches: 14. CDR3 length equals 17 residues. The CDR3 DNA reads as TGTGCCTGCCATAGGGGGACAGGGAATCATATGAACACTGAAGCTTTCTTT. This translates into CACHRGTGNHMNTEAFF.

CDR3 nucleotide sequence: TGCGCCAGCAGCTTGGACAGGGAAAACACCGGGGAGCTGTTTTTT. This gives the protein CASSLDRENTGELFF. The chain employs TRBV5-1 and TRBJ2-2, with D possibly matching TRBD1 (6 bases). CDR3 size: 15 residues. Germline lookup yields CDR1 SGHRS and CDR2 YFSETQ. The V and J ends lost 0 bases and 2 bases respectively, with 8 bases between them. The complete variable domain, with remaining parts taken from reference TRBV5-1 and TRBJ2-2, reads KAGVTQTPRYLIKTRGQQVTLSCSPISGHRSVSWYQQTPGQGLQFLFEYFSETQRNKGNFPGRFSGRQFSNSRSEMNVSTLELGDSALYLCASSLDRENTGELFFGEGSRLTVL.

CDR3 DNA sequence: TGTGCCAGCAGCGGGGGTGGGACCTGGGATGAGCAGTTCTTC. Translation: CASSGGGTWDEQFF. The chain couples TRBV9 to TRBJ2-1; D could derive from TRBD1 or TRBD2 (5 bases each). Germline CDR1 is SGDLS and CDR2 is YYNGEE. The CDR3 contains 14 residues. V lost 3 bases, J lost 8 bases, and 15 bases lay in between. Filled out from reference TRBV9 and TRBJ2-1, the complete variable domain reads DSGVTQTPKHLITATGQRVTLRCSPRSGDLSVYWYQQSLDQGLQFLIQYYNGEERAKGNILERFSAQQFPDLHSELNLSSLELGDSALYFCASSGGGTWDEQFFGPGTRLTVL.